This TCR beta chain was retrieved from a study of blood T cell repertoires in COVID-19. Study background: PBMCs, B-cell-depleted T cells, or T cells were the source of the cDNA or gDNA that made up the material.

Only in-frame clones appear in the TCRdb table, and some are missing; sequencing was by immunoSEQ multiplex PCR. The sample records some 250,000 clones, 86% being singletons. Germline values: CDR1 PRHDT, CDR2 FYEKMQ (reference sequence). Trimming at V came to 5 bases and at J to 4 bases, leaving 5 bases not matched to a gene. This CDR3 has 15 amino acids. This chain joins TRBV13 and TRBJ1-1; 12 bases map to TRBD1. Sequenced sample: peripheral blood. The TCR originated in a woman aged 25-40 years who had recovered from COVID-19. CDR3 protein: CASSRDRGQGTEAFF. The CDR3, as DNA: TGTGCCAGCAGCCGGGACAGGGGGCAGGGCACTGAAGCTTTCTTT.